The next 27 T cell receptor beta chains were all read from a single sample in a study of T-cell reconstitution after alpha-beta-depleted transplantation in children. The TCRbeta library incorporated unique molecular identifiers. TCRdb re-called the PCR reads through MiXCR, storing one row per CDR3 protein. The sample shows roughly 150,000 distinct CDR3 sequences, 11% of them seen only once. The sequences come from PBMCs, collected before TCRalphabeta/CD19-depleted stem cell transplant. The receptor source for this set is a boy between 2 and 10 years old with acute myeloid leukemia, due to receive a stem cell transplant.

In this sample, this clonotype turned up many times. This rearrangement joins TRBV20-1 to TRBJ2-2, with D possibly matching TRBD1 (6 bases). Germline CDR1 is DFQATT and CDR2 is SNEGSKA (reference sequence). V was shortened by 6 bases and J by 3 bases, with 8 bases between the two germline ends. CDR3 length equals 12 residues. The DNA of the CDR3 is TGCAGTGCCCCAGGGGACACCGGGGAGCTGTTTTTT. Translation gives CSAPGDTGELFF.

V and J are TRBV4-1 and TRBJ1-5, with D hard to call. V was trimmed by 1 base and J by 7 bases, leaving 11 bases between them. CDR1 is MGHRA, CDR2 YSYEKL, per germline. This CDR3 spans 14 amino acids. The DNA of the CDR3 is TGCGCCAGCAGCCAAGCTCAAGACTGGCAGCCCCAGCATTTT. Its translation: CASSQAQDWQPQHF.

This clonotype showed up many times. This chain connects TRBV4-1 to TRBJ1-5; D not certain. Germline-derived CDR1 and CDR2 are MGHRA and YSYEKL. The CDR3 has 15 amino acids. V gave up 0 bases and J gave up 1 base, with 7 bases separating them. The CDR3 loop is CASSQDYRSNQPQHF. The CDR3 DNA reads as TGCGCCAGCAGCCAAGACTATCGGAGCAATCAGCCCCAGCATTTT.

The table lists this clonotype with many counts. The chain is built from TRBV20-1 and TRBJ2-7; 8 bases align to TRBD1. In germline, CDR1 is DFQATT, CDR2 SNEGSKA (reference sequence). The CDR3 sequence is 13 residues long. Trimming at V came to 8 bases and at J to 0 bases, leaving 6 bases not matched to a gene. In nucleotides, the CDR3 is TGCAGTCTGGACAGGGAGGACTCCTACGAGCAGTACTTC. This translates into CSLDREDSYEQYF.

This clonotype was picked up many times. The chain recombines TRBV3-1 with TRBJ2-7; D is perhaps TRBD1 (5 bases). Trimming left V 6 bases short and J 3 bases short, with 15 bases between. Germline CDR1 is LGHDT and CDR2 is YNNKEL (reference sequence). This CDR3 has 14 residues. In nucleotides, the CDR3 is TGTGCCAGCAGTCAAAGTGACCAGGGCTACGAGCAGTACTTC. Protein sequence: CASSQSDQGYEQYF.

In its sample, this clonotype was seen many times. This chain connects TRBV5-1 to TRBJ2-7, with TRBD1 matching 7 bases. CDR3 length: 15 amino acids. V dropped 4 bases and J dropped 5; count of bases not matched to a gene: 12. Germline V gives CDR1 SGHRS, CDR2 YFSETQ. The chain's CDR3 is CASSPFQATGNEQYF. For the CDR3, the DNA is TGCGCCAGCAGCCCCTTCCAGGCGACAGGGAACGAGCAGTACTTC. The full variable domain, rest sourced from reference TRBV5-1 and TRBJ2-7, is KAGVTQTPRYLIKTRGQQVTLSCSPISGHRSVSWYQQTPGQGLQFLFEYFSETQRNKGNFPGRFSGRQFSNSRSEMNVSTLELGDSALYLCASSPFQATGNEQYFGPGTRLTVT.

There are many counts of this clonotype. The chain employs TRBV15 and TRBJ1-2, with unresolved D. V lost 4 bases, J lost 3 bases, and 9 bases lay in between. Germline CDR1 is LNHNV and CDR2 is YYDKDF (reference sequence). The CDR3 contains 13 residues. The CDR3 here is CATSKTAYYGYTF. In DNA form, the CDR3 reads TGTGCCACCAGCAAAACAGCCTACTATGGCTACACCTTC.

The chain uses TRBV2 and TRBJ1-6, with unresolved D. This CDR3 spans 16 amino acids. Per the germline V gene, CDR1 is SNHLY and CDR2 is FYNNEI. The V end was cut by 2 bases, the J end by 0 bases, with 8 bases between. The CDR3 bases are TGTGCCAGCAGTGAAAGCAAGAGCTCCTATAATTCACCCCTCCACTTT. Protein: CASSESKSSYNSPLHF.

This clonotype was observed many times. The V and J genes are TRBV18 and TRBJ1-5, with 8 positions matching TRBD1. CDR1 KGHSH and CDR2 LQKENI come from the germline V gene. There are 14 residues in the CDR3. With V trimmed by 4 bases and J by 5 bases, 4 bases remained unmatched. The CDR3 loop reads CASSQGQGHQPQHF. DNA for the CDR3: TGTGCCAGCTCACAAGGACAGGGACATCAGCCCCAGCATTTT.

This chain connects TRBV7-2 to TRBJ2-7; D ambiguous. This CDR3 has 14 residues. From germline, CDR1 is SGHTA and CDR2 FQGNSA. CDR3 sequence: CASCLGHTGYEQFV. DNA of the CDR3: TGTGCCAGCTGCTTAGGCCACACCGGCTACGAGCAGTTCGTC.

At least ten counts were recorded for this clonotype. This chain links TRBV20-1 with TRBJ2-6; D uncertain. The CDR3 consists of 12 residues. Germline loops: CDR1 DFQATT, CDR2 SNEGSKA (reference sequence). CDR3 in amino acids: CRGSPGANVLTF. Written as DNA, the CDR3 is TGCAGAGGGTCCCCAGGGGCCAACGTCCTGACTTTC.

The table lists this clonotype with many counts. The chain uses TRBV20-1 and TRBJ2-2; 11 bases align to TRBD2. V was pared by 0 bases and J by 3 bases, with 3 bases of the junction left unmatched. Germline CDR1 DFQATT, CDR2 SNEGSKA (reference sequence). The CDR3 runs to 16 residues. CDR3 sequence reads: CSAREILAGDTGELFF. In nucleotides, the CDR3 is TGCAGTGCTAGAGAAATACTAGCGGGAGACACCGGGGAGCTGTTTTTT.

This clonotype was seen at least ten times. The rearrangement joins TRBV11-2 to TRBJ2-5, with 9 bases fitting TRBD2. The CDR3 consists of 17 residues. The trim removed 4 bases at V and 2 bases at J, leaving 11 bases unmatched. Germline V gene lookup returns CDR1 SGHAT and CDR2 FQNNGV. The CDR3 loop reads CASSSTWRGGIQETQYF. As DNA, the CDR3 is TGTGCCAGCAGCTCCACGTGGCGGGGGGGGATACAAGAGACCCAGTACTTC. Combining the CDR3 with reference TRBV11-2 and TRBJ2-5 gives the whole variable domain EAGVAQSPRYKIIEKRQSVAFWCNPISGHATLYWYQQILGQGPKLLIQFQNNGVVDDSQLPKDRFSAERLKGVDSTLKIQPAKLEDSAVYLCASSSTWRGGIQETQYFGPGTRLLVL.

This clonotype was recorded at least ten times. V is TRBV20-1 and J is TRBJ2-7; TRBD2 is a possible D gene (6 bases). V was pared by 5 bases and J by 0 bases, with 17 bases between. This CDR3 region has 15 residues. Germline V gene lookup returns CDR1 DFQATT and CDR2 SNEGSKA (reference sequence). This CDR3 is CSAPTSGGSSYEQYF. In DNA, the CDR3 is TGCAGTGCTCCAACATCCGGGGGAAGCTCCTACGAGCAGTACTTC.

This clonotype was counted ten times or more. CDR3 sequence (DNA): TGTGCCAGCAGCTTAGCCCCCGGAAACATTCAGTACTTC. Protein sequence: CASSLAPGNIQYF. The V and J genes are TRBV7-2 and TRBJ2-4, with D unresolved. With 0 bases removed from V and 6 bases from J, the gap between germline ends came to 6 bases. Per germline, CDR1 SGHTA and CDR2 FQGNSA. The CDR3 runs to 13 residues.

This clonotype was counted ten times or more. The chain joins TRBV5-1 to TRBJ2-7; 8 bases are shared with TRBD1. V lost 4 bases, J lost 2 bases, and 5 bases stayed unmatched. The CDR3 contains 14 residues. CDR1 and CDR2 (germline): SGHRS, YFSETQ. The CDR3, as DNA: TGCGCCAGCAGCACTCGACAGGGGCCCTACGAGCAGTACTTC. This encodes CASSTRQGPYEQYF.

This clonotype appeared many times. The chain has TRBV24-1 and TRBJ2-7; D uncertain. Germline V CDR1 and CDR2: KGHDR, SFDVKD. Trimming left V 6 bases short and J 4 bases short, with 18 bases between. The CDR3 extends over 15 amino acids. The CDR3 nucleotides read TGTGCCACCAGTTGTCGGAAGCCGAACGGGTACGAGCAGTACGTC. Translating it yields CATSCRKPNGYEQYV.

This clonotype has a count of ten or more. Here the CDR3 reads CASRFGSYNEQFF. Here the CDR3 DNA reads TGTGCCAGCAGATTCGGCTCCTACAATGAGCAGTTCTTC. This chain uses TRBV6-1 with TRBJ2-1; no reliable D call. This CDR3 is 13 amino acids long. V lost 6 bases and J 0 bases, leaving 6 bases between the germline ends. The germline CDR1 and CDR2 sequences are MNHNS and SASEGT.

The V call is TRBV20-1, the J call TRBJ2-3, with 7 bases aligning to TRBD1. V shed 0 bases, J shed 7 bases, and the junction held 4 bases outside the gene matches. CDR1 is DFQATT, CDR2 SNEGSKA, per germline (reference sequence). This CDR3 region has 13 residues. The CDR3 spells CSARETGTNTQYF. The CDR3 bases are TGCAGTGCTAGAGAGACAGGGACCAATACGCAGTATTTT.

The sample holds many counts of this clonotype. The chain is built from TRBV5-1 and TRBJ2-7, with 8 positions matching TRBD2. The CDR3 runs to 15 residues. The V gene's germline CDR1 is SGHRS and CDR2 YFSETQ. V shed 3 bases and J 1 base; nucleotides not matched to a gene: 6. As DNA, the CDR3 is TGCGCCAGCAGCTCGTCTAGCGGGTCGTCCTACGAGCAGTACTTC. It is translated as CASSSSSGSSYEQYF. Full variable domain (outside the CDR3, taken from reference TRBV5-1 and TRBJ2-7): KAGVTQTPRYLIKTRGQQVTLSCSPISGHRSVSWYQQTPGQGLQFLFEYFSETQRNKGNFPGRFSGRQFSNSRSEMNVSTLELGDSALYLCASSSSSGSSYEQYFGPGTRLTVT.

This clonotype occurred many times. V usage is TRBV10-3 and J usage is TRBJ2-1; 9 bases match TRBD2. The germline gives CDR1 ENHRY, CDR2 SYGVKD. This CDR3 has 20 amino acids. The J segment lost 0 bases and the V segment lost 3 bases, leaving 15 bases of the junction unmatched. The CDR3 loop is CAISDRRSGGLRSSYNEQFF. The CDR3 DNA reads TGTGCCATCAGTGATCGTAGAAGCGGGGGGCTACGGAGCTCCTACAATGAGCAGTTCTTC.

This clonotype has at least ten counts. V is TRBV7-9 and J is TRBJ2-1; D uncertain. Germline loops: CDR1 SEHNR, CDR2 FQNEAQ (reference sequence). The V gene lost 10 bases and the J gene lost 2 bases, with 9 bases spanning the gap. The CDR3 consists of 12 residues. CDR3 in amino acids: CANSRPYNEQFF. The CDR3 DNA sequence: TGTGCCAACAGTAGACCCTACAATGAGCAGTTCTTC.

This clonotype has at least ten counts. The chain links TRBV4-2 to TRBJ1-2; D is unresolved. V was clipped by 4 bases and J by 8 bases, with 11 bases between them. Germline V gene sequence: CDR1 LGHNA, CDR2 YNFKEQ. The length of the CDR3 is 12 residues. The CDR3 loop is CASSPTREGYTF. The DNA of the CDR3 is TGTGCCAGCAGCCCTACCCGGGAGGGCTACACCTTC.

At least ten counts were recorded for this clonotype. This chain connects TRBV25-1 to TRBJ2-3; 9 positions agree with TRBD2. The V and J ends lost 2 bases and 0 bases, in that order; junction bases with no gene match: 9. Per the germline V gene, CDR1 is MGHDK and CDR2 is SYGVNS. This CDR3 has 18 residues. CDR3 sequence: CASSETRRTSVSTDTQYF. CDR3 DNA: TGTGCCAGCAGTGAAACCCGAAGGACTAGCGTTAGCACAGATACGCAGTATTTT. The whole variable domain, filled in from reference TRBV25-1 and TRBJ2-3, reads EADIYQTPRYLVIGTGKKITLECSQTMGHDKMYWYQQDPGMELHLIHYSYGVNSTEKGDLSSESTVSRIRTEHFPLTLESARPSHTSQYLCASSETRRTSVSTDTQYFGPGTRLTVL.

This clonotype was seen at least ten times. CDR3 sequence: CASSYGTATGEQFF. CDR3 nucleotide sequence: TGTGCCAGCAGTTACGGGACAGCGACAGGTGAGCAGTTCTTC. The V call is TRBV6-5, the J call TRBJ2-1; 7 nucleotides align to TRBD1. This CDR3 spans 14 amino acids. Germline V CDR1 and CDR2: MNHEY, SVGAGI. With 2 bases clipped from V and 9 bases from J, the junction kept 7 bases outside the gene matches.

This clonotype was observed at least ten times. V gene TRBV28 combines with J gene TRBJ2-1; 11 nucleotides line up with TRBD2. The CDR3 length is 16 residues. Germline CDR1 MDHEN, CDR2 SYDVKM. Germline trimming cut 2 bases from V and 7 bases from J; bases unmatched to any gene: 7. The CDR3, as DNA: TGTGCCAGCAGTTTAGGGGGGACTAGCGGACGAAATGAGCAGTTCTTC. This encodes CASSLGGTSGRNEQFF.

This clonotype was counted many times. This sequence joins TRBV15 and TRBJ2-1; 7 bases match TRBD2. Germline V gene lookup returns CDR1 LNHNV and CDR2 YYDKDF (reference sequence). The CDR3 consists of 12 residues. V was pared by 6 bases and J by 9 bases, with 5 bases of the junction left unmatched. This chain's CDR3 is CATRAGRFEQFF. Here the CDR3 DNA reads TGTGCCACCAGGGCCGGGAGGTTTGAGCAGTTCTTC.